A selection of T cell receptor beta chains follows, all from one sample in a study of T cell repertoires in cytomegalovirus infection. Each CDR3 protein gets one entry after TCRdb re-called the reads with MiXCR. Here the sample spans around 740,000 distinct CDR3 sequences, less than 40% being singletons. Specimen: PBMCs. These receptors were collected from a human donor in good health (CMV status not recorded). Some clones in this sample may be carry-over from other donors' samples. Each CDR3 is given with its conserved first and last residue. The D gene is left open where the match is weak. Clone size, where shown, is once, few, many, or a class for clones that have expanded.

few	TRBV5-5	NA	TRBJ2-3	TGTGCCAGCAGCCACGACAGAAGCACAGATACGCAGTATTTT	CASSHDRSTDTQYF
NA	TRBV28	NA	TRBJ1-6	TGTGCCAGCAGTTCCAGGCGGGGGCATCGAAATAATTCACCCCTCCACTTT	CASSSRRGHRNNSPLHF
few	TRBV7-2	TRBD2	TRBJ2-7	TGTGCCAGCAGCACTTATGGCGGGAGTTACGAGCAGTACTTC	CASSTYGGSYEQYF
NA	TRBV6-5	TRBD1	TRBJ2-5	TGTGCCAGCAGCCCGACAGGGAGAGACGAGACCCAGTACTTC	CASSPTGRDETQYF
many	TRBV7-2	TRBD1	TRBJ2-5	TGTGCCAGCAGCCCGCGGACAGGGCCTTGGGAGACCCAGTACTTC	CASSPRTGPWETQYF
few	TRBV6-5	TRBD1	TRBJ1-2	TGTGCCAGCAGTTACCTACTTCCGGGACAGACTAACTATGGCTACACCTTC	CASSYLLPGQTNYGYTF
NA	TRBV28	TRBD1	TRBJ1-5	TGTGCCAGCAGTACCGTTTATACAGGGGGTGATCAGCCCCAGCATTTT	CASSTVYTGGDQPQHF
few	TRBV27	TRBD1	TRBJ1-6	TGTGCCAGCAGTTTTGGGGGACAGGGTTCGTATAATTCACCCCTCCACTTT	CASSFGGQGSYNSPLHF
few	TRBV7-9	TRBD1	TRBJ1-1	TGTGCCAGCACCTCCGGGACAGGGGGCCTTGGCACTGAAGCTTTCTTT	CASTSGTGGLGTEAFF
few	TRBV10-3	NA	TRBJ2-5	TGTGCCATCAGTGAGTCGCGGGGCTCGCAATTGGAGACCCAGTACTTC	CAISESRGSQLETQYF
few	TRBV12-3/TRBV12-4	TRBD2	TRBJ2-3	TGTGCCAGCAGTCCAGGACTAGCGGGAGGGCCGAGGCAGTATTTT	CASSPGLAGGPRQYF
few	TRBV6-2/TRBV6-3	TRBD2	TRBJ2-1	TGTGCCAGCCGAACCGGGACTAGCGGGATATTGCCTAGTGCGGAGCAGTTCTTC	CASRTGTSGILPSAEQFF
NA	TRBV5-1	NA	TRBJ2-7	TGCGCCAGCAGCTCAAGCAGGGGCTCCTACGAGCAGTACTTC	CASSSSRGSYEQYF
NA	TRBV7-8	NA	TRBJ2-3	TGTGCCAGCAGCTTAGAGGACTGGCCTGGCACAGATACGCAGTATTTT	CASSLEDWPGTDTQYF
NA	TRBV7-9	NA	TRBJ1-1	TGTGCCAGCAGCTTAGCGGAGGGGGTCCACACTGAAGCTTTCTTT	CASSLAEGVHTEAFF
NA	TRBV20-1	NA	TRBJ1-4	TGCAGTGCTAGTGCCCCCGGAATAAAACTGTTTTTT	CSASAPGIKLFF
few	TRBV7-2	NA	TRBJ2-7	TGTGCCAGCAGCTTAGGGGCCAAGGGAACCTACGAGCAGTACTTC	CASSLGAKGTYEQYF
NA	TRBV30	TRBD2	TRBJ2-1	TGTGCCTGGAGGATTAGCGGGGGGGCCCATGAGCAGTTCTTC	CAWRISGGAHEQFF
few	TRBV10-3	TRBD2	TRBJ2-1	TGTGCCATCAGGACTAGCGGTGAGCAGTTCTTC	CAIRTSGEQFF
NA	TRBV5-4	NA	TRBJ2-3	TGTGCCAGCAGCTTGAGGACACCTCGGGGCACAGATACGCAGTATTTT	CASSLRTPRGTDTQYF
NA	TRBV15	TRBD1	TRBJ1-1	TGTGCCACCAGCAGAGATGGCAGGACAGGGGCTGAAGCTTTCTTT	CATSRDGRTGAEAFF
NA	TRBV9	NA	TRBJ1-2	TGTGCCAGTGGGGGATTTGGCTACACCTTC	CASGGFGYTF
few	TRBV12-3/TRBV12-4	NA	TRBJ1-5	TGTGCCAGCAGTCCGGGGGAGAGCAATCAGCCCCAGCATTTT	CASSPGESNQPQHF
NA	TRBV27	TRBD2	TRBJ2-1	TGTGCCAGCAGTTTAGGCCAGCTGCCTGGACTAGCGGGACGAGACAATGAGCAGTTCTTC	CASSLGQLPGLAGRDNEQFF
few	TRBV11-2	TRBD1	TRBJ1-2	TGTGCCAGCAGCTTGGCAGGGGGTCACTATGGCTACACCTTC	CASSLAGGHYGYTF
NA	TRBV11-1	TRBD2	TRBJ2-7	TGTGCCAGCAGCCCTCGACCTACTAGCGGGCCCTACGAGCAGTACTTC	CASSPRPTSGPYEQYF
NA	TRBV20-1	TRBD2	TRBJ2-5	TGCAGTGCTAGAGCCGTACTGGCGGGAGGTTTTCCGGAGACCCAGTACTTC	CSARAVLAGGFPETQYF
NA	TRBV12-3/TRBV12-4	NA	TRBJ2-1	TGTGCCAGCATTGGGGGACTGGCGCCACACAATGAGCAGTTCTTC	CASIGGLAPHNEQFF
NA	TRBV5-6	TRBD1	TRBJ2-3	TGTGCCAGCAGCTGGAATGGACAGGGGGACGATACGCAGTATTTT	CASSWNGQGDDTQYF
NA	TRBV6-4	NA	TRBJ1-1	TGTGCCAGCAGTACCGGACGAGGCACTGAAGATTGCTTT	CASSTGRGTEDCF
few	TRBV12-3/TRBV12-4	NA	TRBJ2-7	TGTGCCAGCAGTTCCCATCGGGACGGTGGCCCTGCCTTC	CASSSHRDGGPAF
many	TRBV4-1	TRBD1	TRBJ2-7	TGCGCCAGCAGCCCTCGGACAGGGGACTACGAGCAGTACTTC	CASSPRTGDYEQYF
few	TRBV6-1	NA	TRBJ1-5	TGTGCCAGCCAACAGGGAAACGATCAGCCCCAGCATTTT	CASQQGNDQPQHF
NA	TRBV11-2	TRBD2	TRBJ2-4	TGTGCCAGCAGCTTGGGAAAAATAAGGGAGGGCATTCAGTACTTC	CASSLGKIREGIQYF
NA	TRBV6-6	TRBD2	TRBJ2-1	TGTGCCAGCAGTGGGCCCTTTCAGACTAGCGGGAGACGGGATGAGCAGTTCTTC	CASSGPFQTSGRRDEQFF
NA	TRBV19	NA	TRBJ2-4	TGTGCCAGTAGTATGCGAGCCCGTAAGGCCAAAAACATTCAGTACTTC	CASSMRARKAKNIQYF
many	TRBV7-6	NA	TRBJ1-1	TGTGCCAGCAGCCCCCGGACAGTCAACACTGAAGCTTTCTTT	CASSPRTVNTEAFF
NA	TRBV12-3/TRBV12-4	NA	TRBJ2-1	TGTGCCAGCAGTTTGGGAGACCGTAACTACAATGAGCAGTTCTTC	CASSLGDRNYNEQFF
NA	TRBV24-1	NA	TRBJ1-1	TGTGCCACTCTCGACAGGATGGGTCGAGCTTTCTTT	CATLDRMGRAFF
NA	TRBV12-3/TRBV12-4	NA	TRBJ1-1	TGTGCCAGCAGTCCCCCGGCGGGGGGGCGACTGGCTTTCTTT	CASSPPAGGRLAFF
NA	TRBV7-9	NA	TRBJ1-1	TGTGCCAGCAGCTTCAGGCGGCGGACTGAAGCTTTCTTT	CASSFRRRTEAFF
NA	TRBV24-1	NA	TRBJ2-3	TGTGCCACCAGTGATCAGAGGAATTGGCGCACAGATACGCAGTATTTT	CATSDQRNWRTDTQYF
NA	TRBV5-4	NA	TRBJ1-2	TGTGCCAGCAGCAGGTGGACAACGACTAACTATGGCTACACCTTC	CASSRWTTTNYGYTF
NA	TRBV27	TRBD2	TRBJ2-6	TGTGCCAGCAGTGGGGGGGACTCTGGGGCCAACGTCCTGACTTTC	CASSGGDSGANVLTF
NA	TRBV5-8	NA	TRBJ2-7	TGTGCCAGCAGCTCCACCCGGCGCAAGTCCTACGAGCAGTACTTC	CASSSTRRKSYEQYF